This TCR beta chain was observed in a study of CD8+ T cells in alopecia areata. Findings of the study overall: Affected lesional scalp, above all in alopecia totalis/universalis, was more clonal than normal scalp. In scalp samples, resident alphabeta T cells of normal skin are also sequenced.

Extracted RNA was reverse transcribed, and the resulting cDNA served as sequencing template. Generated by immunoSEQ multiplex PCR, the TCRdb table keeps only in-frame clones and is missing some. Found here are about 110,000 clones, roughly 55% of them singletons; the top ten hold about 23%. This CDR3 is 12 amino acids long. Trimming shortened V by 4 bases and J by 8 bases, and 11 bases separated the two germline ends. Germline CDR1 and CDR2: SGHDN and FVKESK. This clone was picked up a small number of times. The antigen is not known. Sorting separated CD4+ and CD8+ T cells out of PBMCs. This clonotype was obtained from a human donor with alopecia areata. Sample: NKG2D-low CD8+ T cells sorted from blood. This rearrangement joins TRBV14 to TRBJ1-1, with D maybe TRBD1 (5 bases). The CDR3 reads CASSLEWGEAFF. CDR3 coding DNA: TGTGCCAGCAGCCTGGAGTGGGGGGAAGCTTTCTTT.